One sample yielded the 11 T cell receptor beta chains listed below, sequenced in a study of T-cell memory formation after mild COVID-19 (dated by TCRdb to the early 2020s). Libraries came from 5' RACE. This sample was sequenced with an Illumina NovaSeq 6000. The public reads were reprocessed in TCRdb via fastp at Q25 and MiXCR, keeping in-frame beta chains. Under each unique CDR3 protein, matching rows form one entry showing the most common genes and DNA. The sample table contains hundreds of thousands of distinct CDR3 sequences; only one count was recorded for about a sixth of them. In total, the top ten clones hold around 24% of the sample. The sequencing sample was made of PBMCs or a T cell subset sorted from them (not recorded which). The receptors were gathered from a man in his late teens or twenties who had mild COVID-19 (a few samples of this study predate the infection). The sample titles of this study are shuffled in the database, so cell type and time point are left out; the donor was told from shared clones.

The chain joins TRBV15 to TRBJ1-2; 7 nucleotides match TRBD1. The CDR3 totals 14 residues. Germline V gives CDR1 LNHNV, CDR2 YYDKDF (reference sequence). Trimming at V came to 1 base and at J to 8 bases, leaving 7 bases not matched to a gene. CDR3 sequence reads: CATSRVQGLEGYTF. In DNA, the CDR3 is TGTGCCACCAGCAGAGTACAGGGGCTGGAAGGCTACACCTTC.

The chain combines TRBV5-1 with TRBJ1-6; D not certain. Trimming took off 1 base at V and 18 bases at J, with 2 bases between the two ends. The V gene's germline CDR1 is SGHRS and CDR2 YFSETQ. This CDR3 is built from 8 residues. CDR3 sequence reads: CASSLRHF. The CDR3 DNA reads TGCGCCAGCAGCTTGCGCCACTTT.

This rearrangement joins TRBV6-2 or TRBV6-3 to TRBJ2-7, with D perhaps given as TRBD1 or TRBD2 (5 bases each). This CDR3 spans 16 amino acids. V was pared by 0 bases and J by 5 bases, with 17 bases between. The V gene's germline CDR1 is MNHEY and CDR2 SVGEGT. The CDR3 is CASSYSKGTTYNEQYF. For the CDR3, the DNA is TGTGCCAGCAGTTACTCGAAGGGGACGACCTACAACGAGCAGTACTTC.

This clonotype was found many times. In DNA, the CDR3 is TGTGCCAGTAGTATGACGGTTATCCAAGAGACCCAGTACTTC. Protein product: CASSMTVIQETQYF. The rearrangement links TRBV19 to TRBJ2-5; D is ambiguous. The CDR3 length is 14 residues. With 3 bases removed from V and 1 base from J, the gap between germline ends came to 9 bases. The germline V gene has CDR1 LNHDA and CDR2 SQIVND (reference sequence).

The chain couples TRBV12-3 or TRBV12-4 to TRBJ2-3; 12 positions agree with TRBD1. The CDR3 spans 19 residues. Unmatched junction bases numbered 11, after V lost 4 bases and J lost 0 bases. The CDR3 DNA reads TGTGCCAGCAGTTCCGGGACAGGGGGCGGACAATCTAGCACAGATACGCAGTATTTT. Translated, it gives CASSSGTGGGQSSTDTQYF.

This clonotype was counted between two and nine times. The genes are TRBV3-1 and TRBJ2-1; no reliable D call. This CDR3 has 17 residues. V shed 3 bases and J shed 6 bases, with 21 bases lying between them. Germline CDR1 reads LGHDT; CDR2 reads YNNKEL (reference sequence). The CDR3 bases are TGTGCCAGCAGCCACGCACGCTGGTACGGGCCTTCCAATGAGCAGTTCTTC. Its protein product is CASSHARWYGPSNEQFF.

This clonotype appeared many times. The J gene is TRBJ2-1, the V gene TRBV7-2; no definite D call. CDR1 and CDR2 from the germline V gene are SGHTA and FQGNSA. The V end was cut by 2 bases, the J end by 0 bases, with 11 bases between. CDR3 length equals 16 residues. The CDR3 sequence is CASSLLGTSSYNEQFF. CDR3 DNA: TGTGCCAGCAGCTTATTAGGAACGAGCTCCTACAATGAGCAGTTCTTC. The whole variable domain, filled in from reference TRBV7-2 and TRBJ2-1, reads GAGVSQSPSNKVTEKGKDVELRCDPISGHTALYWYRQSLGQGLEFLIYFQGNSAPDKSGLPSDRFSAERTGGSVSTLTIQRTQQEDSAVYLCASSLLGTSSYNEQFFGPGTRLTVL.

V and J are TRBV7-8 and TRBJ1-6; D perhaps matches TRBD1 (5 bases). V was clipped by 5 bases and J by 9 bases, with 17 bases between them. Germline CDR1 reads SGHVS; CDR2 reads FQNEAQ. The CDR3 has 15 residues. Written as DNA, the CDR3 is TGTGCCAGCAGCCAAAACCGGGGGACGGGTTCACCCCTCCACTTT. This encodes CASSQNRGTGSPLHF.

The rearrangement joins TRBV9 to TRBJ1-2; D gene uncertain. From germline, CDR1 is SGDLS and CDR2 YYNGEE. The V end was cut by 0 bases, the J end by 5 bases, with 8 bases between. CDR3 length equals 13 residues. CDR3 bases: TGTGCCAGCAGCGTAGACGGTCGGTATGGCTACACCTTC. Translated: CASSVDGRYGYTF.

The J gene is TRBJ2-7, the V gene TRBV4-3; a weak D match, TRBD2 (5 bases). The CDR3 has 17 amino acids. The V end lost 0 bases, the J end lost 2 bases, and 17 bases lay between the germline ends. Germline lookup yields CDR1 LGHNA and CDR2 YSLEER. CDR3 sequence: CASSQDLNRDYAYEQYF. The CDR3 bases are TGCGCCAGCAGCCAAGATTTGAATCGAGACTACGCCTACGAGCAGTACTTC.

The chain recombines TRBV29-1 with TRBJ2-3, with a weak D call TRBD2 (5 bases). Trimming stripped 3 bases from V and 6 bases from J, with 7 bases between. CDR1 is SQVTM and CDR2 is ANQGSEA in the germline V gene. The CDR3 runs to 11 residues. The CDR3 protein is CSVEGGDTQYF. CDR3 in DNA: TGCAGCGTTGAGGGCGGGGATACGCAGTATTTT.